This is a list of T cell receptor beta chains from one sample in a study of shared clonotypes between healthy human individuals. Repertoires were generated with immunoSEQ multiplex PCR, while TCRdb's copy carries only in-frame clones and drops some. Among 2 million to 3 million clones listed, 80% to 95% were seen once. The sample taken for sequencing was naive CD4+ T cells from PBMCs. Receptors originate from a man aged 18 to 30 in good health. Some clones in this sample may be carry-over from other donors' samples. Both conserved end residues are part of each CDR3. The D gene is left open where the match is weak. The size of a clone is reported for some rows only, either as once, few or many, or as a class for expanded clones.

j_call: TRBJ1-5; d_call: NA; clone_size: NA; v_call: TRBV4-1; cdr3_aa: CASSQDLGPQHF; cdr3_nt: TGCGCCAGCAGCCAAGATTTGGGGCCCCAGCATTTT
j_call: TRBJ2-1; d_call: TRBD2; clone_size: NA; v_call: TRBV28; cdr3_aa: CASIDGRTPYNEQFF; cdr3_nt: TGTGCCAGCATTGACGGGAGGACCCCCTACAATGAGCAGTTCTTC
j_call: TRBJ2-7; d_call: TRBD2; clone_size: NA; v_call: TRBV7-2; cdr3_aa: CASSFSGLAHLHEQYF; cdr3_nt: TGTGCCAGCAGCTTCTCGGGACTAGCCCATCTCCACGAGCAGTACTTC
j_call: TRBJ1-1; d_call: NA; clone_size: NA; v_call: TRBV18; cdr3_aa: CASSTIRDLNTEAFF; cdr3_nt: TGTGCCAGCTCAACAATCAGGGACCTGAACACTGAAGCTTTCTTT
j_call: TRBJ1-5; d_call: NA; clone_size: NA; v_call: TRBV7-8; cdr3_aa: CASSSSDQPQHF; cdr3_nt: TGTGCCAGCAGCTCCTCCGATCAGCCCCAGCATTTT
j_call: TRBJ1-2; d_call: NA; clone_size: NA; v_call: TRBV11-2; cdr3_aa: CASSLGGGGYGYTF; cdr3_nt: TGTGCCAGCAGCTTGGGGGGCGGTGGCTATGGCTACACCTTC
j_call: TRBJ2-2; d_call: NA; clone_size: once; v_call: TRBV11-2; cdr3_aa: CASSPMGWGSGELFF; cdr3_nt: TGTGCCAGCAGCCCAATGGGGTGGGGGTCCGGGGAGCTGTTTTTT
j_call: TRBJ1-5; d_call: NA; clone_size: NA; v_call: TRBV30; cdr3_aa: CAWSVGADQPQHF; cdr3_nt: TGTGCCTGGAGTGTAGGGGCAGATCAGCCCCAGCATTTT
j_call: TRBJ2-3; d_call: TRBD1; clone_size: NA; v_call: TRBV6-1; cdr3_aa: CASSRDSLTDTQYF; cdr3_nt: TGTGCCAGCAGTCGGGACAGTCTCACAGATACGCAGTATTTT
j_call: TRBJ2-5; d_call: NA; clone_size: once; v_call: TRBV1; cdr3_aa: CTSSQMDRGFETQYF; cdr3_nt: TGCACCAGCAGCCAGATGGACAGGGGATTTGAGACCCAGTACTTC
j_call: TRBJ1-4; d_call: TRBD1; clone_size: NA; v_call: TRBV7-9; cdr3_aa: CASSLTGLPANEKLFF; cdr3_nt: TGTGCCAGCAGCTTGACAGGGTTGCCGGCTAATGAAAAACTGTTTTTT
j_call: TRBJ1-5; d_call: TRBD1; clone_size: NA; v_call: TRBV28; cdr3_aa: CASSSPAGGIGQPQHF; cdr3_nt: TGTGCCAGCAGTTCCCCGGCAGGGGGCATCGGTCAGCCCCAGCATTTT
j_call: TRBJ2-7; d_call: TRBD2; clone_size: NA; v_call: TRBV6-5; cdr3_aa: CASRPPGGYEQYF; cdr3_nt: TGTGCCAGCAGGCCCCCGGGGGGCTACGAGCAGTACTTC
j_call: TRBJ1-4; d_call: TRBD1; clone_size: NA; v_call: TRBV10-3; cdr3_aa: CAISNDHRGEKLFF; cdr3_nt: TGTGCCATCAGTAACGACCACAGGGGAGAAAAACTGTTTTTT
j_call: TRBJ2-3; d_call: NA; clone_size: NA; v_call: TRBV5-1; cdr3_aa: CASSRAGPGTDTQYF; cdr3_nt: TGCGCCAGCAGCCGGGCGGGGCCCGGCACAGATACGCAGTATTTT
j_call: TRBJ2-3; d_call: TRBD2; clone_size: NA; v_call: TRBV7-3; cdr3_aa: CASSQIAGGGTQYF; cdr3_nt: TGTGCCAGCAGCCAAATAGCGGGAGGGGGGACGCAGTATTTT